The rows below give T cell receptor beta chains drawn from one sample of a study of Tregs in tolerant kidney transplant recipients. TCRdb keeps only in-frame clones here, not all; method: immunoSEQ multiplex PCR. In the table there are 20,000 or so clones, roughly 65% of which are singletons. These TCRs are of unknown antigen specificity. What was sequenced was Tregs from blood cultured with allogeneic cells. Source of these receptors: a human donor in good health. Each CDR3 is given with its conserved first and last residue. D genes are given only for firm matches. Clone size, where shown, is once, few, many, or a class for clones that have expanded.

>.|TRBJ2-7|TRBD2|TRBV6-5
CASSSGTSGAYEQYF
TGTGCCAGCAGCTCCGGGACTAGCGGAGCCTACGAGCAGTACTTC
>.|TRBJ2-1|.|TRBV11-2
CASSLGGGNEQFF
TGTGCCAGCAGCTTAGGAGGGGGCAATGAGCAGTTCTTC
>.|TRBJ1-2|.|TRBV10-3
CAISEGQFYGYTF
TGTGCCATCAGTGAAGGGCAGTTCTATGGCTACACCTTC
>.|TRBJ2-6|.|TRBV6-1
CAISDVGRFSGANVLTF
TGTGCCATCAGTGATGTAGGGAGGTTCTCTGGGGCCAACGTCCTGACTTTC
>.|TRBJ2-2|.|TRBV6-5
CASSYLSRNTGELFF
TGTGCCAGCAGTTACCTCTCAAGGAACACCGGGGAGCTGTTTTTT
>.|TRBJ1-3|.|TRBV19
CASSMLGAGNTIYF
TGTGCCAGTAGTATGCTAGGCGCTGGAAACACCATATATTTT
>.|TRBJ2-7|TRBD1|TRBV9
CASSVGGQASYEQYF
TGTGCCAGCAGCGTAGGGGGACAGGCTTCCTACGAGCAGTACTTC
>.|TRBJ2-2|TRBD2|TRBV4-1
CASSQGASGVVANTGELFF
TGCGCCAGCAGCCAAGGGGCTAGCGGGGTAGTTGCGAACACCGGGGAGCTGTTTTTT
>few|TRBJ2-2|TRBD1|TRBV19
CASSIRTGAGTGELFF
TGTGCCAGTAGTATAAGGACAGGAGCAGGCACCGGGGAGCTGTTTTTT
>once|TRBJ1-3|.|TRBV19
CASSILHSGSGNTIYF
TGTGCCAGTAGTATTCTACACTCCGGCTCTGGAAACACCATATATTTT
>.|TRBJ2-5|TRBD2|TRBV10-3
CAISEGTSGGARETQYF
TGTGCCATCAGTGAGGGAACTAGCGGGGGGGCGAGGGAGACCCAGTACTTC
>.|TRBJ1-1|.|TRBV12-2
CASRPMRGVIEMNTEAFF
TGTGCAAGTCGACCGATGAGGGGGGTCATTGAGATGAACACTGAAGCTTTCTTT
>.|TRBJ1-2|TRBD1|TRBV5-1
CASSLELGQGGPGGYTF
TGCGCCAGCAGCTTGGAGTTGGGACAGGGAGGTCCCGGTGGCTACACCTTC
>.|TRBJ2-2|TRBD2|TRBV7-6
CASSPGLRAGELFF
TGTGCCAGCAGCCCGGGACTAAGGGCCGGGGAGCTGTTTTTT
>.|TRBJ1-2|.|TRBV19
CASSRSSANYGYTF
TGTGCCAGTAGCCGGAGTAGTGCTAACTATGGCTACACCTTC
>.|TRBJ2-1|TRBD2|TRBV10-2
CASSSLAAVYNEQFF
TGCGCCAGCAGCAGTCTAGCGGCAGTTTACAATGAGCAGTTCTTC
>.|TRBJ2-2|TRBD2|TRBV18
CASSPRLAEDTGELFF
TGTGCCAGCTCACCCCGACTAGCGGAGGACACCGGGGAGCTGTTTTTT
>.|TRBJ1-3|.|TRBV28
CASTPTLGWGLSGNTIYF
TGTGCCAGCACCCCCACCCTGGGCTGGGGGTTATCTGGAAACACCATATATTTT
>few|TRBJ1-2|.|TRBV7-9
CASSLSWGYTF
TGTGCCAGCAGCTTAAGTTGGGGCTACACCTTC
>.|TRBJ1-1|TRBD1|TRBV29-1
CSVADRDAFF
TGCAGCGTTGCGGACAGGGACGCTTTCTTT
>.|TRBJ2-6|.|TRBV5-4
CASSLATRAGSGANVLTF
TGTGCCAGCAGCTTGGCCACGCGGGCTGGATCTGGGGCCAACGTCCTGACTTTC
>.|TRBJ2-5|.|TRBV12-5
CASGSSPRETQYF
TGTGCTAGTGGTTCCTCCCCCAGAGAGACCCAGTACTTC
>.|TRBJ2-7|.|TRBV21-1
CASSKYIVRSREQYF
TGTGCCAGCAGCAAATATATTGTCAGATCCCGCGAGCAGTACTTC
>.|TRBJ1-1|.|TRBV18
CASLPTNPGKAFF
TGTGCCAGCTTGCCGACAAATCCAGGGAAGGCTTTCTTT
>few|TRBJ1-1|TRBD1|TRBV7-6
CASSLLRGGEAFF
TGTGCCAGCAGCTTACTCAGGGGGGGAGAAGCTTTCTTT
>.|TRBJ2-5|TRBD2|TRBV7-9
CASSRGGRVGQETQYF
TGTGCCAGCAGCAGAGGAGGGAGGGTGGGCCAAGAGACCCAGTACTTC
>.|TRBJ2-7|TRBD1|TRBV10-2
CASSPGQGPYEQYF
TGCGCCAGCAGTCCGGGACAGGGCCCCTACGAGCAGTACTTC
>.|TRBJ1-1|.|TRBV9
CASSGRDINTEAFF
TGTGCCAGCAGCGGGAGGGACATAAACACTGAAGCTTTCTTT
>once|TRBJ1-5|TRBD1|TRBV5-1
CASSRTGDPNQPQHF
TGCGCCAGCAGCCGGACAGGGGACCCCAATCAGCCCCAGCATTTT
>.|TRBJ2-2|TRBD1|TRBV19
CASSTRQGAGIRELFF
TGTGCCAGTAGTACCCGACAGGGGGCGGGTATCAGGGAGCTGTTTTTT
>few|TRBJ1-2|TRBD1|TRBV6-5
CASRGSGGAGGYTF
TGTGCCAGCAGAGGGTCAGGGGGCGCCGGGGGCTACACCTTC
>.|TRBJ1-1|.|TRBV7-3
CASSLVAQGTEAFF
TGTGCCAGCAGCTTAGTGGCCCAGGGGACTGAAGCTTTCTTT
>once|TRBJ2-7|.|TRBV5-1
CASSLMGGVAYEQYF
TGCGCCAGCAGCCTGATGGGGGGTGTGGCTTACGAGCAGTACTTC
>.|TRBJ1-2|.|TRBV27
CASSPKGGLSGYTF
TGTGCCAGCAGCCCGAAGGGGGGGCTAAGTGGCTACACCTTC
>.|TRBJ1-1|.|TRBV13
CASSLQGTEAFF
TGTGCCAGCAGCTTGCAAGGTACTGAAGCTTTCTTT
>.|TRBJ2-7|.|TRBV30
CAWSIRASYEQYF
TGTGCCTGGAGTATCCGAGCAAGCTACGAGCAGTACTTC
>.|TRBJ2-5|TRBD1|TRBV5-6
CASSLGTGFRGETQYF
TGTGCCAGCAGCTTAGGGACAGGGTTTCGAGGAGAGACCCAGTACTTC
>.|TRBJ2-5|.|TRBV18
CASSPRRETQYF
TGTGCCAGCTCACCACGTCGTGAGACCCAGTACTTC
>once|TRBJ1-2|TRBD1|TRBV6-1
CASSPTGGYYGYTF
TGTGCCAGCAGTCCAACAGGGGGCTACTATGGCTACACCTTC
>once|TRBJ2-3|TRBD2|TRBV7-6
CASSLLISGGLDTDTQYF
TGTGCCAGCAGCCTCCTCATTAGCGGGGGGCTAGACACAGATACGCAGTATTTT
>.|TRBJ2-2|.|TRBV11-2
CASSLGVFTGELFF
TGTGCCAGCAGCTTAGGGGTCTTCACCGGGGAGCTGTTTTTT
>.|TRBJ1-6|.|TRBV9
CASSDQTGFGYNSPLHF
TGTGCCAGCAGCGACCAGACAGGATTCGGCTATAATTCACCCCTCCACTTT
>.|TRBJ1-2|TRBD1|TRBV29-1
CSEATGGHGYTF
TGCAGCGAGGCGACAGGGGGCCATGGCTACACCTTC
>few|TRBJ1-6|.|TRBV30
CAWSITMMGTLHF
TGTGCCTGGAGTATCACCATGATGGGCACCCTCCACTTT
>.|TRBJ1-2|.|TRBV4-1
CASSPQGLSPFYGYTF
TGCGCCAGCAGCCCCCAAGGCCTCTCACCATTCTATGGCTACACCTTC
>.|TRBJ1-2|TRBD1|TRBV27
CASSLSGQPNYGYTF
TGTGCCAGCAGTTTATCGGGACAGCCGAACTATGGCTACACCTTC
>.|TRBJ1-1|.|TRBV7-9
CASSLILRGRAFF
TGTGCCAGCAGCTTGATCCTCAGGGGAAGAGCTTTCTTT
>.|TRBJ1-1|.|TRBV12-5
CASGDSPAYTEAFF
TGTGCTAGTGGGGACAGCCCGGCCTACACTGAAGCTTTCTTT